The rows below give T cell receptor beta chains drawn from one sample of a study of cytomegalovirus exposure and HLA in healthy donors. The table came from immunoSEQ multiplex PCR; TCRdb's copy has only in-frame clones and leaves some out. The table shows about 150,000 clones, with approximately 80% occurring only once. Sequencing was done on a sample of PBMCs. These receptors were taken from a man aged 25 to 45 in good health and CMV-seropositive. CDR3s include the opening cysteine and the closing phenylalanine or tryptophan. D genes are given only for firm matches. Clone size is shown for a subset of rows, as once, few, many or a class of expanded clone.

d_call: NA
v_call: TRBV5-1
j_call: TRBJ2-7
clone_size: NA
cdr3_aa: CASSLGQVDYEQYF
cdr3_nt: TGCGCCAGCAGCTTGGGACAGGTAGACTACGAGCAGTACTTC

d_call: TRBD1
v_call: TRBV28
j_call: TRBJ2-7
clone_size: NA
cdr3_aa: CASRNRGQGGLEQYF
cdr3_nt: TGTGCCAGCAGAAATCGTGGACAGGGAGGACTCGAGCAGTACTTC

d_call: TRBD2
v_call: TRBV6-5
j_call: TRBJ2-7
clone_size: few
cdr3_aa: CASSYRGTSGYEQYF
cdr3_nt: TGTGCCAGCAGTTATCGCGGGACTAGCGGATACGAGCAGTACTTC

d_call: TRBD1
v_call: TRBV14
j_call: TRBJ2-1
clone_size: NA
cdr3_aa: CASSQDHLGQGTYNEQFF
cdr3_nt: TGTGCCAGCAGCCAAGATCACCTGGGACAGGGGACCTACAATGAGCAGTTCTTC

d_call: NA
v_call: TRBV19
j_call: TRBJ2-7
clone_size: NA
cdr3_aa: CASSIRQELSYEQYF
cdr3_nt: TGTGCCAGTAGTATAAGGCAGGAACTTTCCTACGAGCAGTACTTC

d_call: NA
v_call: TRBV19
j_call: TRBJ2-7
clone_size: NA
cdr3_aa: CASSGAGASYEQYF
cdr3_nt: TGTGCCAGTAGTGGGGCAGGGGCGAGCTACGAGCAGTACTTC

d_call: TRBD2
v_call: TRBV10-3
j_call: TRBJ2-1
clone_size: NA
cdr3_aa: CAISDSGLADNEQFF
cdr3_nt: TGTGCCATCAGTGACTCGGGACTAGCGGACAATGAGCAGTTCTTC

d_call: NA
v_call: TRBV28
j_call: TRBJ2-3
clone_size: few
cdr3_aa: CASSRQGGDTQYF
cdr3_nt: TGTGCCAGCAGTCGACAGGGAGGAGATACGCAGTATTTT

d_call: NA
v_call: TRBV6-5
j_call: TRBJ1-2
clone_size: NA
cdr3_aa: CASTRGPSRGYTF
cdr3_nt: TGTGCCAGCACCCGAGGGCCATCTCGCGGCTACACCTTC

d_call: TRBD2
v_call: TRBV7-2
j_call: TRBJ2-1
clone_size: NA
cdr3_aa: CASSLRLAGAYEQFF
cdr3_nt: TGTGCCAGCAGCTTAAGACTAGCGGGAGCTTATGAGCAGTTCTTC

d_call: TRBD1
v_call: TRBV7-3
j_call: TRBJ1-5
clone_size: NA
cdr3_aa: CASSLKGGQEINQPQHF
cdr3_nt: TGTGCCAGCAGCTTAAAGGGGGGACAGGAGATCAATCAGCCCCAGCATTTT

d_call: TRBD1
v_call: TRBV6-1
j_call: TRBJ2-7
clone_size: NA
cdr3_aa: CASSDRTGSYEQYF
cdr3_nt: TGTGCCAGCAGTGACCGGACAGGGAGCTACGAGCAGTACTTC

d_call: NA
v_call: TRBV6-1
j_call: TRBJ2-7
clone_size: few
cdr3_aa: CASNGGVEFYEQYF
cdr3_nt: TGTGCCAGCAATGGAGGGGTCGAATTTTACGAGCAGTACTTC

d_call: TRBD1
v_call: TRBV27
j_call: TRBJ2-5
clone_size: NA
cdr3_aa: CASSWTGEETQYF
cdr3_nt: TGTGCCAGCAGTTGGACAGGGGAGGAGACCCAGTACTTC

d_call: TRBD2
v_call: TRBV7-8
j_call: TRBJ2-3
clone_size: NA
cdr3_aa: CASSPGPLAALYTQYF
cdr3_nt: TGTGCCAGCAGCCCGGGGCCACTAGCGGCTCTTTATACGCAGTATTTT

d_call: TRBD2
v_call: TRBV7-9
j_call: TRBJ2-1
clone_size: NA
cdr3_aa: CASSPKTSGSTNEQFF
cdr3_nt: TGTGCCAGCAGCCCAAAGACTAGCGGTTCAACCAATGAGCAGTTCTTC

d_call: TRBD1
v_call: TRBV5-8
j_call: TRBJ1-1
clone_size: NA
cdr3_aa: CASSPDRGWTEAFF
cdr3_nt: TGTGCCAGCAGCCCAGACAGGGGTTGGACTGAAGCTTTCTTT

d_call: NA
v_call: TRBV2
j_call: TRBJ2-6
clone_size: NA
cdr3_aa: CASSADRPSGANVLTF
cdr3_nt: TGTGCCAGCAGCGCCGACAGGCCCTCTGGGGCCAACGTCCTGACTTTC

d_call: TRBD2
v_call: TRBV28
j_call: TRBJ2-2
clone_size: NA
cdr3_aa: CASSTPELADTGELFF
cdr3_nt: TGTGCCAGCAGTACTCCGGAACTAGCGGACACCGGGGAGCTGTTTTTT

d_call: NA
v_call: TRBV5-6
j_call: TRBJ2-1
clone_size: NA
cdr3_aa: CASSAPQGTLYNEQFF
cdr3_nt: TGTGCCAGCAGCGCACCCCAGGGGACGCTATACAATGAGCAGTTCTTC